The rows below give T cell receptor beta chains drawn from one sample of a study of regulatory T cells in long-lasting Graves disease. TCRdb processed the multiplex PCR reads anew with MiXCR; each CDR3 protein has one entry. The table shows roughly 250,000 distinct CDR3 sequences, with approximately 20% occurring only once. This sample was also put to use in a study of T cells in Graves' hyperthyroidism and ophthalmopathy.

This specimen was peripheral blood mononuclear cells (PBMCs), taken at new diagnosis, from a patient treated with antithyroid drugs. All receptors derive from a woman in her twenties or thirties with Graves disease. CDR3s include the opening cysteine and the closing phenylalanine or tryptophan. Each record gives: clone size, J gene, V gene, D gene, CDR3 DNA, CDR3 protein. The D gene is left open where the match is weak. The listing skips clone size in some rows; elsewhere it reads once, few, many or a size class.

>many|TRBJ2-7|TRBV10-3|TRBD2
TGTGCCATCAAAGGCGGGGGGCCTGCCTACGAGCAGTACTTC
CAIKGGGPAYEQYF
>NA|TRBJ1-6|TRBV14|NA
TGTGCCAGCAGCCAGGGGGGCCATTCACCCCTCCACTTT
CASSQGGHSPLHF
>many|TRBJ2-7|TRBV28|NA
TGTGCCAGCAGTTCTGCAGCCTTGGTCTACGAGCAGTACTTC
CASSSAALVYEQYF
>few|TRBJ1-1|TRBV25-1|NA
TGTGCCAGCAGTGAATTTGGGAGCCTGCGGGCTCTCTTT
CASSEFGSLRALF
>few|TRBJ2-3|TRBV7-2|NA
TGTGCCAGCAGCTTAGGAGTATTAGATACGCAGTATTTT
CASSLGVLDTQYF
>many|TRBJ1-2|TRBV11-2|TRBD1
TGTGCCAGCAGAGCGCCGGGACAGGACTATGGCTACACCTTC
CASRAPGQDYGYTF
>few|TRBJ2-5|TRBV5-1|NA
TGCGCCAGCAGCTTGGGGGGGGATGGAGAGACCCAGTACTTC
CASSLGGDGETQYF
>NA|TRBJ1-2|TRBV28|NA
TGTGCCAGCAGTCCCCCGGGGGCGCTAGGTGGCTACACCTTC
CASSPPGALGGYTF
>NA|TRBJ2-7|TRBV15|TRBD2
TGTGCCACCAGCAGAGATTGGGTAGCGGGAGTAGACGAGCAGTACTTC
CATSRDWVAGVDEQYF
>many|TRBJ1-4|TRBV12-5|TRBD1
TGTGCTAGTGGTGGACAGGATGCAACTAATGAAAAACTGTTTTTT
CASGGQDATNEKLFF
>many|TRBJ1-5|TRBV18|NA
TGTGCCAGCTCACCGGACAGCATCAATCAGCCCCAGCATTTT
CASSPDSINQPQHF
>NA|TRBJ2-3|TRBV20-1|TRBD2
TGCAGTGCTAGAGATTCTAGCGGGGGGGTGATATTAGATACGCAGTATTTT
CSARDSSGGVILDTQYF
>once|TRBJ2-2|TRBV12-3/TRBV12-4|TRBD2
TGTGCCTCCTCCCTTAGCGGGATCGGGGAGCTGTTTTTT
CASSLSGIGELFF
>NA|TRBJ2-2|TRBV4-1|NA
TGCGCCAGCAGCCAAATGACGAACACCGGGGAGCTGTTTTTT
CASSQMTNTGELFF
>few|TRBJ1-6|TRBV7-8|NA
TGTGCCAGCAGCTTCAGGGAAAGCTCCTATAATTCACCCCTCCACTTT
CASSFRESSYNSPLHF
>few|TRBJ1-3|TRBV27|NA
TGTGCCAGCAGTTTTAATAGGGGAAACACCATATATTTT
CASSFNRGNTIYF
>many|TRBJ1-5|TRBV11-2|NA
TGTGCCAGCAGCTTAGACCATTATCAGCCCCAGCATTTT
CASSLDHYQPQHF
>many|TRBJ2-1|TRBV7-2|TRBD1
TGTGCCAGCAGCTTAGGACAGGGGGCGGGTTCCTACAATGAGCAGTTCTTC
CASSLGQGAGSYNEQFF
>many|TRBJ2-7|TRBV7-6|TRBD2
TGTGCCAGCAGCAGAAGGCCCCTAGCGGGGGCCCACTACGAGCAGTACTTC
CASSRRPLAGAHYEQYF
>many|TRBJ1-5|TRBV7-9|TRBD1
TGTGCCAGCAGGGGACAGGGAGATCAGCCCCAGCATTTT
CASRGQGDQPQHF
>NA|TRBJ2-7|TRBV11-2|NA
TGTGCCAGCAGCTTAACAGTGATCTACGAGCAGTACTTC
CASSLTVIYEQYF
>many|TRBJ1-2|TRBV5-1|NA
TGCGCCAGCAGCTTTCGAAATCGAGGCTACACCTTC
CASSFRNRGYTF
>many|TRBJ1-5|TRBV6-1|TRBD1
TGTGCCAGCAGGGACAGGGGGCGTGTAAATCAGCCCCAGCATTTT
CASRDRGRVNQPQHF
>few|TRBJ1-2|TRBV6-1|NA
TGTGCCAGCAGTGATCCCGGGCCCGTAAGAATAAACTATGACTACACCTTC
CASSDPGPVRINYDYTF
>many|TRBJ2-7|TRBV6-1|NA
TGTGCCAGCAGTGTCACTAGCCTATACGAGCAGTACTTC
CASSVTSLYEQYF
>many|TRBJ2-7|TRBV4-1|NA
TGCGCCAGCAGCCAACCTACAAGGGCCTACGAGCAGTACTTC
CASSQPTRAYEQYF
>many|TRBJ1-1|TRBV20-1|NA
TGCAGTGCTAGATCGCTGACCGCCCTAGCTTTCTTT
CSARSLTALAFF
>many|TRBJ1-1|TRBV6-1|NA
TGTGCCAGCAGGAGGGGTTCTGAAGCTTTCTTT
CASRRGSEAFF
>once|TRBJ1-5|TRBV19|NA
TGTGCCAGTAAAAACTTCCAGGGGACTCAGCCCCAGCATTTT
CASKNFQGTQPQHF
>many|TRBJ2-3|TRBV19|TRBD2
TGTGCCAGTAGTGTCCCGACTAGCGGCGGTCGCACAGATACGCAGTATTTT
CASSVPTSGGRTDTQYF
>many|TRBJ1-2|TRBV4-1|NA
TGCGCCAGCAGCCAAGAAGAAAGGAGGCGTCATAACTATGGCTACACCTTC
CASSQEERRRHNYGYTF
>NA|TRBJ1-5|TRBV4-2|NA
TGTGCCAGCAGCTCCCTACTGGGCATGAGTGAAGGCAATCAGCCCCAGCATTTT
CASSSLLGMSEGNQPQHF